This T cell receptor beta chain was obtained from a study of radiotherapy plus CTLA-4 blockade in lung cancer (dated by TCRdb to 2016 to 2019). Turning to the overall study: Among enrolled patients, 15% to 20% had an objective response and 31% reached disease control.

In this study, focal radiation therapy paired with CTLA-4 blockade (ipilimumab) was tested in patients who had chemo-refractory metastatic non-small-cell lung cancer. Spanning cysteine to phenylalanine, the CDR3 consists of 15 amino acids. This entry keeps only the CDR3 DNA: 45 bases, framed from base 1. Trimming takes 1 base off V and 7 bases off J; junction bases not matched to a gene: 7. CDR1 and CDR2 were assigned from the germline V gene as SGHVS and FQNEAQ. Notes on this clone: No cognate antigen has been identified for it. Per-base qualities were not stored, and no clone one base away is much larger.

Receptors were amplified or captured by the immunoSEQ multiplex PCR assay. In TCRdb, the immuneACCESS table is reduced to in-frame sequences with V and J assigned. These tables do not hold every clone; where another copy was compared, an unresolved V gene accounts for under half, and the others remain unexplained. A total of about 45,000 clones appear in this sample, roughly four fifths of them only once. 8.3% of the sample lies in the top ten. The study at large found these results: Increased serum interferon-beta after radiation, together with early dynamic changes in blood T cell clones, were reported to be the strongest predictors of response. After treatment with radiotherapy and ipilimumab, TCR clones that came from tumors expanded in the peripheral blood.

The chain is assembled from TRBV7-8 and TRBJ1-3, with 7 middle bases fitting TRBD1. Sequenced here: peripheral blood, sampled from a patient treated with radiotherapy plus ipilimumab. This receptor was taken from a human donor with non-small cell lung cancer who had stable disease on radiotherapy plus ipilimumab. The CDR3 protein: CASSLEGRGRNTIYF. The nucleotides read TGTGCCAGCAGCTTAGAGGGCAGGGGGAGGAACACCATATATTTT.